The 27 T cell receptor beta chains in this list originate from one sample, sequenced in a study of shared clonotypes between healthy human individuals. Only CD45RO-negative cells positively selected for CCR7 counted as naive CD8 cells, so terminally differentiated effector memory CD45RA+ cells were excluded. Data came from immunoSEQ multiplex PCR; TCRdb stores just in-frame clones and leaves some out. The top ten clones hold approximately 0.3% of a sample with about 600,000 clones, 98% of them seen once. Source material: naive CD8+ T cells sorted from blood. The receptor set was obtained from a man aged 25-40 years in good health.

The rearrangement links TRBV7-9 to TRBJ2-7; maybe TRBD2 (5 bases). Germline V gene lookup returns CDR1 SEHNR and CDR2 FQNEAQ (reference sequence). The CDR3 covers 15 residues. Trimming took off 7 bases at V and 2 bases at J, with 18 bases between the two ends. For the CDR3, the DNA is TGTGCCAGCACCTCGCTTCCGGGATTGCCCTACGAGCAGTACTTC. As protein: CASTSLPGLPYEQYF.

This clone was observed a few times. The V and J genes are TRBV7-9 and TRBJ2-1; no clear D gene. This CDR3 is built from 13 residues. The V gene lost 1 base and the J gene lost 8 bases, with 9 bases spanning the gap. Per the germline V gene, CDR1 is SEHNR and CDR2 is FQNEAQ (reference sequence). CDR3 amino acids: CASSLGGVDEQFF. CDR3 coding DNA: TGTGCCAGCAGCTTAGGAGGAGTGGATGAGCAGTTCTTC.

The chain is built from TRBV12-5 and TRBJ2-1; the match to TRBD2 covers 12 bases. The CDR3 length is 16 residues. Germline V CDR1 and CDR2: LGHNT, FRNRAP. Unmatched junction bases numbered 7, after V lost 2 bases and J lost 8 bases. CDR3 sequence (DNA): TGTGCTAGTGGTTTGACAACTAGCGGGAGGATCTATGAGCAGTTCTTC. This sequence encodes CASGLTTSGRIYEQFF.

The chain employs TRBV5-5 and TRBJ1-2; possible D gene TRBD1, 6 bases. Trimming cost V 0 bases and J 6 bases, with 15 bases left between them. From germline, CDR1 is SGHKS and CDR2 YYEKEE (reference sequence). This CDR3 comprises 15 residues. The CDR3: CASSLVWGARDGYTF. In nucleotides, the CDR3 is TGTGCCAGCAGCTTGGTTTGGGGGGCACGCGATGGCTACACCTTC.

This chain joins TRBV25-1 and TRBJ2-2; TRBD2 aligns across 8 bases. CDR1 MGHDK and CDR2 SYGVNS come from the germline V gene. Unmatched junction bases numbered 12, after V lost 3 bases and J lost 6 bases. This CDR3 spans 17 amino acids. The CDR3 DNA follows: TGTGCCAGCAGTGACCTGAGGGGGACTAGTAAGGCCGGGGAGCTGTTTTTT. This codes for CASSDLRGTSKAGELFF.

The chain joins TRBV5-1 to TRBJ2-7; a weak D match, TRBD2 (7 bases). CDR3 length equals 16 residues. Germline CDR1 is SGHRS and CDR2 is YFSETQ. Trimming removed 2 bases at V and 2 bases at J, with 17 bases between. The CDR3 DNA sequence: TGCGCCAGCAGCTTCAACAGGGACTATTGGACCTACGAGCAGTACTTC. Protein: CASSFNRDYWTYEQYF.

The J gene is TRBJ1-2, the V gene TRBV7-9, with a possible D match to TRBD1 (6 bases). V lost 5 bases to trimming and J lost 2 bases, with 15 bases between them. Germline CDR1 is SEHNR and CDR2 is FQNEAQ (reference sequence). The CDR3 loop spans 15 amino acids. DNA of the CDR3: TGTGCCAGCAGCCTTTCCCGGACAGCGAACTATGGCTACACCTTC. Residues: CASSLSRTANYGYTF.

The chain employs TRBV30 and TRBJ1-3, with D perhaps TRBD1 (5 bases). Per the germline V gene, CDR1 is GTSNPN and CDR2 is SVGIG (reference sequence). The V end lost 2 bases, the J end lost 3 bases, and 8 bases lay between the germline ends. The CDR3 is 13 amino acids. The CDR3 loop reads CAWSWGDGNTIYF. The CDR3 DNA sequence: TGTGCCTGGAGTTGGGGGGATGGAAACACCATATATTTT.

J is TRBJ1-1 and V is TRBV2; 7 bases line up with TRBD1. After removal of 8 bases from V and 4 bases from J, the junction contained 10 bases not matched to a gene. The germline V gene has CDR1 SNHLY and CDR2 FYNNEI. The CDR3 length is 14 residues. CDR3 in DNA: TGTGCCAGCCCTCAAATCGAGGGGGCCACTGAAGCTTTCTTT. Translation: CASPQIEGATEAFF.

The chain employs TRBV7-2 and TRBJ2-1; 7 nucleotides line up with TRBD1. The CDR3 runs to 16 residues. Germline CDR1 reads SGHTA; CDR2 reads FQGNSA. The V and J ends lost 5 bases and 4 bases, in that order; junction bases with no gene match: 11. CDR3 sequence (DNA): TGTGCCAGCAGCGACCACAGGGGCACTTTTTACAATGAGCAGTTCTTC. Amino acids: CASSDHRGTFYNEQFF.

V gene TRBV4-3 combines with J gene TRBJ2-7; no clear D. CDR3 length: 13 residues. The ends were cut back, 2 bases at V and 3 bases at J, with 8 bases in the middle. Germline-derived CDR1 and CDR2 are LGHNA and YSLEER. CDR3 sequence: CASSQYRGYEQYF. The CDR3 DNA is TGCGCCAGCAGCCAATACAGAGGCTACGAGCAGTACTTC.

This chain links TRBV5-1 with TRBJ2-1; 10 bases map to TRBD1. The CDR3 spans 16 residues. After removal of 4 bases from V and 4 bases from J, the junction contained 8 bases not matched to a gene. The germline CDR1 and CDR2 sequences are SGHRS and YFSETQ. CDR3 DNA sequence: TGCGCCAGCAGCGTAGGGACAGGGGAGGGATACAATGAGCAGTTCTTC. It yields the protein CASSVGTGEGYNEQFF.

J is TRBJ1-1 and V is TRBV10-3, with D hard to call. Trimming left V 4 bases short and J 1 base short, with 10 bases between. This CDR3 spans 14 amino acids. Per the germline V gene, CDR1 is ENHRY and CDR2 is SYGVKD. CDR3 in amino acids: CAISGGTSNTEAFF. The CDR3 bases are TGTGCCATCAGTGGGGGAACTTCGAACACTGAAGCTTTCTTT.

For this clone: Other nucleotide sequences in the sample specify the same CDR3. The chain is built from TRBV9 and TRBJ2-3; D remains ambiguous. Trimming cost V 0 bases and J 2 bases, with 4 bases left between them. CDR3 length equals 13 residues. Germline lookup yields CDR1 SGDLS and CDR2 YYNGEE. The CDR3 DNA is TGTGCCAGCAGCGTAGTTAACACAGATACGCAGTATTTT. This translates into CASSVVNTDTQYF.

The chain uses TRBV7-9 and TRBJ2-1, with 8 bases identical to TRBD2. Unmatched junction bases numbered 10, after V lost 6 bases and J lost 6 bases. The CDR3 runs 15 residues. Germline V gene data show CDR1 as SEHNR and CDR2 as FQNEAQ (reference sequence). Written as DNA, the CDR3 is TGTGCCAGCAGTAGTACGGGAGGGCCATCCAATGAGCAGTTCTTC. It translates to CASSSTGGPSNEQFF.

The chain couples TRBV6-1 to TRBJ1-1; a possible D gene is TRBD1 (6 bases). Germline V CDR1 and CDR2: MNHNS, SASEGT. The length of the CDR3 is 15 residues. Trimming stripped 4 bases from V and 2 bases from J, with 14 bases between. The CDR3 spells CASSARWGANTEAFF. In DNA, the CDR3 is TGTGCCAGCAGTGCAAGGTGGGGGGCTAACACTGAAGCTTTCTTT.

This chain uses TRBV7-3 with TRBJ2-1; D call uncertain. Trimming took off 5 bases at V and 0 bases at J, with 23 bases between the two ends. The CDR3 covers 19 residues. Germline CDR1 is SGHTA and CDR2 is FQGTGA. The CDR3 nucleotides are TGTGCCAGCAGCCTCAACGGGCCTATTGGCGAGAGCTCCTACAATGAGCAGTTCTTC. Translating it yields CASSLNGPIGESSYNEQFF. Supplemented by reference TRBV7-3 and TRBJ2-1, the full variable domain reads GAGVSQTPSNKVTEKGKYVELRCDPISGHTALYWYRQSLGQGPEFLIYFQGTGAADDSGLPNDRFFAVRPEGSVSTLKIQRTERGDSAVYLCASSLNGPIGESSYNEQFFGPGTRLTVL.

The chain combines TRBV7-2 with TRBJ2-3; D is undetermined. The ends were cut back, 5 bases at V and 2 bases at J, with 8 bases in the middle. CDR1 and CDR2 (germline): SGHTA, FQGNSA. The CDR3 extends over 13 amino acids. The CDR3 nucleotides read TGTGCCAGCAGCCAACAGTACACAGATACGCAGTATTTT. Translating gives CASSQQYTDTQYF.

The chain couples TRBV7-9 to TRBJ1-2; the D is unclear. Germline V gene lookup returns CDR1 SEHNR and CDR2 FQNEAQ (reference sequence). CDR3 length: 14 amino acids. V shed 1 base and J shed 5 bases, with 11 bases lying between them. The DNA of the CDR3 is TGTGCCAGCAGCTTAGTAGGGAATGGGTATGGCTACACCTTC. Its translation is CASSLVGNGYGYTF.

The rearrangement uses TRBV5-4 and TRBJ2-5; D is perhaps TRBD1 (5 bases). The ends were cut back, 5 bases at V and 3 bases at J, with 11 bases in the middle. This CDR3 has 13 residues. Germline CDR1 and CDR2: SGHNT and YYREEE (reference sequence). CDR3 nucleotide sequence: TGTGCCAGCAGGCAGGGTGTGGAAGAGACCCAGTACTTC. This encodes CASRQGVEETQYF.

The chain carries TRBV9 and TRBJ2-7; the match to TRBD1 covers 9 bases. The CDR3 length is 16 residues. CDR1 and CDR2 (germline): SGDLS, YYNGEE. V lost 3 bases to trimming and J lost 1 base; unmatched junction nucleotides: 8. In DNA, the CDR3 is TGTGCCAGCAGCGCGAGTGGGACAGGGCCTTCCTACGAGCAGTACTTC. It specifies CASSASGTGPSYEQYF.

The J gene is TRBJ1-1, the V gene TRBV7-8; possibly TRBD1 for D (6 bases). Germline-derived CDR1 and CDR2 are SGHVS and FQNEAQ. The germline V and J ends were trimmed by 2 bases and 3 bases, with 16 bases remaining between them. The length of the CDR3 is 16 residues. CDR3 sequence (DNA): TGTGCCAGCAGCTTAAGGGCGGCAGGGGATCACACTGAAGCTTTCTTT. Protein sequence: CASSLRAAGDHTEAFF.

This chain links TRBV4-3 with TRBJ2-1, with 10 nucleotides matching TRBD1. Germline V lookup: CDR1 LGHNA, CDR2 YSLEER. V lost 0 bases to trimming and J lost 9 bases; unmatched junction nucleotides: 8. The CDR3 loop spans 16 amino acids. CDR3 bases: TGCGCCAGCAGCCAAGATGGAGGGACAGGGGAGGGTGAGCAGTTCTTC. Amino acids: CASSQDGGTGEGEQFF.

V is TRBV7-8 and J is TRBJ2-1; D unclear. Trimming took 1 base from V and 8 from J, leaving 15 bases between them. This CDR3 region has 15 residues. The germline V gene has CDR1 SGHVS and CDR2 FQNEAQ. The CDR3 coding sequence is TGTGCCAGCAGCTTAGTAAGGCTAGTCGAGGATGAGCAGTTCTTC. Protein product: CASSLVRLVEDEQFF.

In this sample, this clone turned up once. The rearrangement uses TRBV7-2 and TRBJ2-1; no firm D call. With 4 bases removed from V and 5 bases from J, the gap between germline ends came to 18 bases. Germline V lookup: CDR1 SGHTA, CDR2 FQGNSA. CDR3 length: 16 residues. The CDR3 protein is CASSSWLSSSNNEQFF. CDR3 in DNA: TGTGCCAGCAGCTCTTGGTTGTCTAGTTCAAACAATGAGCAGTTCTTC.

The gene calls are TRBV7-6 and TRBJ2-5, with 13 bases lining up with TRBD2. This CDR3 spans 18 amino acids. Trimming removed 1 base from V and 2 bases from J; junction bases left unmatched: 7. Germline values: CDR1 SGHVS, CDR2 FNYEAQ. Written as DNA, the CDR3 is TGTGCCAGCAGCTTAGGGGGGCCGGGACTAGCGGGGCAAGAGACCCAGTACTTC. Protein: CASSLGGPGLAGQETQYF.

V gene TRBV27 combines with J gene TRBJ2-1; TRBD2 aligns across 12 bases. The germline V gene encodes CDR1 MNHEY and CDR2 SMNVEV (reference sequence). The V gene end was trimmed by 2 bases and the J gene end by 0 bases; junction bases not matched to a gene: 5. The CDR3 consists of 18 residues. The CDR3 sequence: CASSLGLAGPSSYNEQFF. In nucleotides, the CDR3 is TGTGCCAGCAGTTTAGGACTAGCGGGGCCCAGCTCCTACAATGAGCAGTTCTTC.